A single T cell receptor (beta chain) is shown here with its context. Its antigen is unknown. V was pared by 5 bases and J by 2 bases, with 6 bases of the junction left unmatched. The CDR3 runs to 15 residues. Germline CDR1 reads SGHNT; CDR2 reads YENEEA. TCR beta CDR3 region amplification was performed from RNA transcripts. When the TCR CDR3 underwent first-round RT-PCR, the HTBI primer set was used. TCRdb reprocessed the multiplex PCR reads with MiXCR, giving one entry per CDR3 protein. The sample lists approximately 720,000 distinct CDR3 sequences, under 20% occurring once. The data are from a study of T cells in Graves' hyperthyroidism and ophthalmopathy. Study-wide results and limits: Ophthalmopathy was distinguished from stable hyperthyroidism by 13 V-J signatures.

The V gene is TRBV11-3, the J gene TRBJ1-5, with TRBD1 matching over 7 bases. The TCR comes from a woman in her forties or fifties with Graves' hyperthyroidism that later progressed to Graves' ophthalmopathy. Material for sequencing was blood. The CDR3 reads CASSPKTGCNQPQHF. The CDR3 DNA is TGTGCCAGCAGCCCCAAGACAGGGTGCAATCAGCCCCAGCATTTT.